This T cell receptor beta chain was recovered during a study of shared clonotypes between healthy human individuals. Whole-study results and caveats: Collection of samples was limited to blood; tissue repertoires likely differ.

The CDR3 totals 13 residues. Trimming cost V 2 bases and J 7 bases, with 11 bases left between them. Germline-derived CDR1 and CDR2 are GTSNPN and SVGIG (reference sequence). The donors, healthy adults who were HIV-negative, had experienced no recent acute infections or vaccinations. CD4+ cells were split into CD45RA+ naive and CD45RA-negative memory subsets. Comments on this clone: What it recognizes is unknown.

Authors' methods: There were no quality scores in the junction-only immunoSEQ sequences, so filtering differed. Only in-frame clones appear in the TCRdb table, and some are missing; sequencing was by immunoSEQ multiplex PCR. V and J calls and clone size are copied from that table; D and trimming were computed from the DNA. Of around 940,000 clones in the sample, 76% were seen once. Sequencing input: memory CD4+ T cells sorted from blood. Subset in this sample: CD45RA-negative fraction. V usage is TRBV30 and J usage is TRBJ1-4; D call uncertain. The TCR originated in a man between 18 and 29 years old in good health. The CDR3 loop is CAWSSGVVEKLFF. The CDR3 DNA follows: TGTGCCTGGAGTAGTGGTGTAGTTGAAAAACTGTTTTTT.